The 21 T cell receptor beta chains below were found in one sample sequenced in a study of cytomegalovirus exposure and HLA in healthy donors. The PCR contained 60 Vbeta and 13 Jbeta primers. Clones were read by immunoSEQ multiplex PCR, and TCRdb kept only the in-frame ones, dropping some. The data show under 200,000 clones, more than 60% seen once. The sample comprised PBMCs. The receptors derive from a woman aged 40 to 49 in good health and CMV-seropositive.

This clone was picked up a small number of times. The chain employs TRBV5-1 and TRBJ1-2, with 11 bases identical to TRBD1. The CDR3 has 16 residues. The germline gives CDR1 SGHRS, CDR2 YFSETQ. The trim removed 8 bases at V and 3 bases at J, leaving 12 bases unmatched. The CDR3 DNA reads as TGCGCCAGTTCCTCCGGGACAGGGGGGGTCGACTATGGCTACACCTTC. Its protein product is CASSSGTGGVDYGYTF.

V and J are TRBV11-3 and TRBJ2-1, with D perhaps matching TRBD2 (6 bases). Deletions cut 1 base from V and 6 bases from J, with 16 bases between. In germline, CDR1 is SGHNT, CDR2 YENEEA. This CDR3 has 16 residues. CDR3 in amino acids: CASSLGGLAGTNEQFF. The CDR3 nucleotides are TGTGCCAGCAGCTTAGGGGGACTGGCGGGGACCAATGAGCAGTTCTTC. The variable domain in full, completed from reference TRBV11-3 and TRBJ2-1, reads EAGVVQSPRYKIIEKKQPVAFWCNPISGHNTLYWYLQNLGQGPELLIRYENEEAVDDSQLPKDRFSAERLKGVDSTLKIQPAELGDSAVYLCASSLGGLAGTNEQFFGPGTRLTVL.

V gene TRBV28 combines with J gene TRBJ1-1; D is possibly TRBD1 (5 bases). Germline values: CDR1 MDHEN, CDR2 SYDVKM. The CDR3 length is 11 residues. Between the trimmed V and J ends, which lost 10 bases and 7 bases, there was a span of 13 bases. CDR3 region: CATGRASEAFF. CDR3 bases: TGTGCCACAGGGAGGGCGAGTGAAGCTTTCTTT.

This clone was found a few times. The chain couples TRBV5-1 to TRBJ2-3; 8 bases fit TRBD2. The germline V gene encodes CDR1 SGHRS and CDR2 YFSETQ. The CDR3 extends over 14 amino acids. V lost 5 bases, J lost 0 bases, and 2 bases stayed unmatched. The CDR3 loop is CASRLAVSTDTQYF. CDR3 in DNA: TGCGCCAGCAGACTAGCGGTGAGCACAGATACGCAGTATTTT.

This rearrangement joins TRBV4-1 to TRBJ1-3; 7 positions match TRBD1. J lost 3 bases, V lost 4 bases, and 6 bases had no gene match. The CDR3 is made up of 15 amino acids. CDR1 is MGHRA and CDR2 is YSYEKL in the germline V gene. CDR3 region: CASSPGQVVGNTIYF. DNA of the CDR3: TGCGCCAGCAGCCCAGGACAGGTGGTTGGAAACACCATATATTTT.

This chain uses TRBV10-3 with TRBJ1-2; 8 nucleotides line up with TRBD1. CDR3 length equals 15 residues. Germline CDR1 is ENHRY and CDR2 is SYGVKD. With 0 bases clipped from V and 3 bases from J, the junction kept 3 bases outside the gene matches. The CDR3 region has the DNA TGTGCCATCAGTGAGTCGAGGACAGGGTACTATGGCTACACCTTC. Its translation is CAISESRTGYYGYTF.

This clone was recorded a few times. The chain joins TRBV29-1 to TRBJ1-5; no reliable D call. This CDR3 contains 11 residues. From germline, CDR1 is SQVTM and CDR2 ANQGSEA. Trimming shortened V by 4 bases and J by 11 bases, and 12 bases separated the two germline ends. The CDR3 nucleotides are TGCAGCGTTGGGGGAGGAGGGTCCCAGCATTTT. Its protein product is CSVGGGGSQHF.

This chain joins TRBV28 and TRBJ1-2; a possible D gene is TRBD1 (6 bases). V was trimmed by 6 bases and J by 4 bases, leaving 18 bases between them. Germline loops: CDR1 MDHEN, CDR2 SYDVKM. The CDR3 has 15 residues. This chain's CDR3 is CASRGGGDFVYGYTF. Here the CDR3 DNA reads TGTGCCAGCAGGGGCGGGGGCGATTTCGTCTATGGCTACACCTTC.

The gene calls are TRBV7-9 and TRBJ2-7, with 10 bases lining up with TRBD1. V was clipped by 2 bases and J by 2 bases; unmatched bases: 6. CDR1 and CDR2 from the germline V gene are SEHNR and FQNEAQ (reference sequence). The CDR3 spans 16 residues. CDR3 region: CASSLPGQGITYEQYF. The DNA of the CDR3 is TGTGCCAGCAGCTTACCGGGACAGGGGATTACCTACGAGCAGTACTTC.

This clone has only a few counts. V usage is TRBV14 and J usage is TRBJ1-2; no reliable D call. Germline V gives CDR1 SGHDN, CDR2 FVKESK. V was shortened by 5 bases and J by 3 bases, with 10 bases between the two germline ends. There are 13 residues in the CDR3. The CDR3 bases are TGTGCCAGCAGCTCCACTGTTGACTATGGCTACACCTTC. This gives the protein CASSSTVDYGYTF.

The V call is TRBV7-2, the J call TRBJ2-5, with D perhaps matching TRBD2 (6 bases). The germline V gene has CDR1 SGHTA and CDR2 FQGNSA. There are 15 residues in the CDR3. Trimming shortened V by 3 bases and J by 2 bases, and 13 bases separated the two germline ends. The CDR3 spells CASSLSGVGQETQYF. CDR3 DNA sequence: TGTGCCAGCAGCTTGTCGGGGGTGGGGCAAGAGACCCAGTACTTC.

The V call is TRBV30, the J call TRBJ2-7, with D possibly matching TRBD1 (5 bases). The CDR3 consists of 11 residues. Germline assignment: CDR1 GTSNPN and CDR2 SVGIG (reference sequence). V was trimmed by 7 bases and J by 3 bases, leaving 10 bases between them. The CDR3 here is CAYQGDYEQYF. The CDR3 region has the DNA TGTGCCTATCAAGGGGACTACGAGCAGTACTTC.

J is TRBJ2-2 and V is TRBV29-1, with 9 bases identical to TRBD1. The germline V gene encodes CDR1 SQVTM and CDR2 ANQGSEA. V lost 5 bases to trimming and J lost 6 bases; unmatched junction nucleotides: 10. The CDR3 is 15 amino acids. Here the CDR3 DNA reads TGCAGCGTTTCAATCCGGACAGGGGTGGCCGGGGAGCTGTTTTTT. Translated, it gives CSVSIRTGVAGELFF.

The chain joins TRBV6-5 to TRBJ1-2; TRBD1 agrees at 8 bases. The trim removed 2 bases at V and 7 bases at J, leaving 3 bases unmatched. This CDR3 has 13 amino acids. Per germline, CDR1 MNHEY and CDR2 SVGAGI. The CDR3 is CASSYDRGIGYTF. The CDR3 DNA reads TGTGCCAGCAGTTACGACAGGGGTATTGGCTACACCTTC.

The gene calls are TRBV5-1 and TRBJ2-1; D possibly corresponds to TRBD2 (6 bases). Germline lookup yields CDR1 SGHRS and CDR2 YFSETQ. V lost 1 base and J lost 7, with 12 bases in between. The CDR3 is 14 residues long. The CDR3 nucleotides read TGCGCCAGCAGCTTGACTAGCCCACGGAATGAGCAGTTCTTC. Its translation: CASSLTSPRNEQFF.

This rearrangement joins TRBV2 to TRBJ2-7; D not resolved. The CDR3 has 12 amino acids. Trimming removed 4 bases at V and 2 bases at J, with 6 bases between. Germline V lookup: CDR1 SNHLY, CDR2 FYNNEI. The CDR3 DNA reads TGTGCCAGCAGTGGGCTGGCCTACGAGCAGTACTTC. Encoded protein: CASSGLAYEQYF.

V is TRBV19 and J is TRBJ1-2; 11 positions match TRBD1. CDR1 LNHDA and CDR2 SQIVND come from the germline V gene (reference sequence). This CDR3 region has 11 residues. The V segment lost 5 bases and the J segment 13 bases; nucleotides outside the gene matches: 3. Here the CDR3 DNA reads TGTGCCAGTAGTGACGGGACAGGGGGCACCTTC. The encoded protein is CASSDGTGGTF.

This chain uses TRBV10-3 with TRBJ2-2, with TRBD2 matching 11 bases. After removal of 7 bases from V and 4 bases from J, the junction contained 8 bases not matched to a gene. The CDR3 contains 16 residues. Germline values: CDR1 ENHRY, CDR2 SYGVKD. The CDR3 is CAINPLAGDSTGELFF. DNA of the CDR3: TGTGCCATCAATCCACTAGCGGGGGACAGCACCGGGGAGCTGTTTTTT.

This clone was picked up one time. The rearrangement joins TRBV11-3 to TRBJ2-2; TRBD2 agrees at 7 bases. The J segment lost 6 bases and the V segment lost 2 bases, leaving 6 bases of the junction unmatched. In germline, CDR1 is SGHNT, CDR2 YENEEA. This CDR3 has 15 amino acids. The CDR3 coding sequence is TGTGCCAGCAGCTTATCTCGGGGGGTCCCCGGGGAGCTGTTTTTT. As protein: CASSLSRGVPGELFF.

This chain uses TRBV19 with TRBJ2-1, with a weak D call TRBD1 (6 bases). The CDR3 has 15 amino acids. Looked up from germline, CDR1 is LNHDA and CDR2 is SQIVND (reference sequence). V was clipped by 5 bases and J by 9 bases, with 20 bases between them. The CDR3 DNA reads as TGTGCCAGTAGTGTCCAGGGGTCCCCTCACGGTGAGCAGTTCTTC. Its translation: CASSVQGSPHGEQFF.

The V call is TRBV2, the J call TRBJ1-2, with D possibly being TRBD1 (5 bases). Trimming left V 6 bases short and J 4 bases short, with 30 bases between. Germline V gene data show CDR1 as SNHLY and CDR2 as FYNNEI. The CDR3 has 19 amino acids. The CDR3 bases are TGTGCCAGCAGCAAAACGGGCAGGAGCGACAGTCAGGGACTCTATGGCTACACCTTC. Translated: CASSKTGRSDSQGLYGYTF.